The 8 T cell receptor beta chains in this list originate from one sample, sequenced in a study of T cell responses to AZD1222 COVID-19 vaccine. The assay was immunoSEQ multiplex PCR, and TCRdb's table has in-frame clones only and misses some. The table shows over 120,000 clones, with 70% to 90% occurring only once. Specimen: peripheral blood, collected 28 days after the second dose of the MenACWY control vaccine. The receptors derive from an adult who received the MenACWY meningococcal vaccine as a control.

The rearrangement links TRBV7-9 to TRBJ2-1, with D tentatively TRBD1 (5 bases). Per the germline V gene, CDR1 is SEHNR and CDR2 is FQNEAQ (reference sequence). The CDR3 is made up of 15 amino acids. The V end was cut by 1 base, the J end by 8 bases, with 15 bases between. CDR3 in amino acids: CASSLGRVGPDEQFF. The CDR3 nucleotides are TGTGCCAGCAGCTTAGGCAGGGTGGGTCCGGATGAGCAGTTCTTC.

This chain uses TRBV30 with TRBJ2-1; 7 bases are a match to TRBD1. Germline CDR1 GTSNPN, CDR2 SVGIG (reference sequence). This CDR3 contains 14 residues. With V trimmed by 3 bases and J by 5 bases, 7 bases remained unmatched. DNA for the CDR3: TGTGCCTGGAGCCCGACAGGGTCGGACAATGAGCAGTTCTTC. This gives the protein CAWSPTGSDNEQFF.

This rearrangement joins TRBV29-1 to TRBJ2-1; 7 nucleotides agree with TRBD1. J lost 5 bases, V lost 5 bases, and 6 bases had no gene match. The CDR3 has 13 amino acids. CDR1 and CDR2 from the germline V gene are SQVTM and ANQGSEA. The CDR3 DNA reads TGCAGCGTTACAGGGGATGTGAACAATGAGCAGTTCTTC. It is translated as CSVTGDVNNEQFF.

The chain uses TRBV14 and TRBJ1-2; D is unresolved. This CDR3 comprises 13 residues. V was trimmed by 5 bases and J by 4 bases, leaving 11 bases between them. Per germline, CDR1 SGHDN and CDR2 FVKESK. The CDR3 is CASSWRHLYGYTF. CDR3 DNA: TGTGCCAGCAGCTGGAGACACCTCTATGGCTACACCTTC.

The table lists this clone with a count of one. The gene calls are TRBV11-3 and TRBJ1-2, with D possibly being TRBD1 (6 bases). The CDR3 consists of 14 residues. V was trimmed by 10 bases and J by 4 bases, leaving 19 bases between them. From germline, CDR1 is SGHNT and CDR2 YENEEA. Written as DNA, the CDR3 is TGTGCCACCTCATCGACAGGCCATGCCTATGGCTACACCTTC. Translating it yields CATSSTGHAYGYTF.

The chain couples TRBV30 to TRBJ2-5; the match to TRBD1 covers 10 bases. The junction had 10 bases not matched to a gene; V was cut back by 4 bases and J by 5 bases. The CDR3 has 15 amino acids. Germline V lookup: CDR1 GTSNPN, CDR2 SVGIG (reference sequence). The CDR3 reads CAWISRQGARETQYF. The CDR3 region has the DNA TGTGCCTGGATCTCCAGACAGGGGGCCAGGGAGACCCAGTACTTC.

Of note for this clone: One end of the junction fails to match germline, which may point to a read error. The rearrangement joins TRBV2 to TRBJ1-2, with D possibly TRBD1 on 5 matching bases. Germline-derived CDR1 and CDR2 are SNHLY and FYNNEI. This CDR3 has 11 amino acids. The CDR3 nucleotides read TGTGCCAGCAGTGGGGAGGGACCTTCGATCTTC. It specifies CASSGEGPSIF.

The V call is TRBV10-3, the J call TRBJ2-7, with a tentative D call TRBD1 (5 bases). The CDR3 length is 15 residues. The germline V and J ends were trimmed by 10 bases and 2 bases, with 21 bases remaining between them. Per germline, CDR1 ENHRY and CDR2 SYGVKD. DNA of the CDR3: TGTGCCACCGCTCCAGCAGGGATTGGGACCTACGAGCAGTACTTC. This codes for CATAPAGIGTYEQYF.